The 5 T cell receptor beta chains listed next were all sequenced from one sample in a study of T cell responses to AZD1222 COVID-19 vaccine (dated by TCRdb to the early 2020s). Library construction relied on the immunoSEQ multiplex PCR assay. Not all clones reach the TCRdb copy of this immuneACCESS table, which keeps in-frame sequences only. Checked studies attribute under half of the gap to unresolved V genes and leave the rest unexplained. This sample gives some 130,000 clones in total; over 90% of them show up just once. The ten largest make up around 5% of the sample. The label giving this sample's time point can be read as: baseline before first vaccination. The material was peripheral blood, obtained on day 0 of AZD1222 vaccination. These receptors were obtained from an adult in good health.

The V call is TRBV3-1 (or the pseudogene TRBV3-2), the J call TRBJ1-5; possible D gene TRBD1, 6 bases. Germline CDR1 and CDR2: LGHDT and YNNKEL (reference sequence). Trimming shortened V by 5 bases and J by 9 bases, and 14 bases separated the two germline ends. The CDR3 has 13 residues. The CDR3 protein is CASSKQGRWPQHF. The CDR3 DNA reads TGTGCCAGCAGCAAACAGGGACGGTGGCCCCAGCATTTT.

The chain combines TRBV25-1 with TRBJ2-7, with 8 bases matching TRBD2. CDR1 is MGHDK, CDR2 SYGVNS, per germline. The CDR3 is 14 residues long. V shed 0 bases and J 7 bases; nucleotides not matched to a gene: 5. CDR3 nucleotide sequence: TGTGCCAGCAGTGAATATAGGACTAGCAATGAGCAGTACTTC. Translating gives CASSEYRTSNEQYF.

The chain carries TRBV30 and TRBJ1-3; 9 bases line up with TRBD1. CDR3 length equals 18 residues. Germline-derived CDR1 and CDR2 are GTSNPN and SVGIG (reference sequence). The J segment lost 2 bases and the V segment lost 2 bases, leaving 13 bases of the junction unmatched. This chain's CDR3 is CAWSPHRDRVWAGNTIYF. In DNA, the CDR3 is TGTGCCTGGAGTCCCCACAGGGACAGGGTCTGGGCTGGAAACACCATATATTTT.

This clone has only one observation. The gene calls are TRBV11-2 and TRBJ2-1; D gene ambiguous. From germline, CDR1 is SGHAT and CDR2 FQNNGV. Between the trimmed V and J ends, which lost 2 bases and 10 bases, there was a span of 9 bases. The CDR3 spans 12 residues. The DNA of the CDR3 is TGTGCCAGCAGCTTATTTTCCTGGGAGCAGTTCTTC. As protein: CASSLFSWEQFF.

The V call is TRBV7-2, the J call TRBJ1-6; no clear D gene. The CDR3 runs 15 residues. CDR1 SGHTA and CDR2 FQGNSA come from the germline V gene. V was clipped by 2 bases and J by 7 bases, with 12 bases between them. The CDR3 loop reads CASSLSWRENSPLHF. Written as DNA, the CDR3 is TGTGCCAGCAGCTTAAGTTGGCGGGAGAATTCACCCCTCCACTTT.